The 25 T cell receptor beta chains given below trace back to one sample, sequenced in a study of T cells after yellow fever vaccination. MiXCR, run by TCRdb on the 5' RACE reads, gives a single entry per CDR3 protein. The sample yields fewer than 450,000 distinct CDR3 sequences, under 14% seen once. The material sequenced was PBMCs, taken on the day of the first yellow fever vaccination. These receptors were taken from a man aged 18 to 29 who received the YFV17D yellow fever vaccine.

This chain connects TRBV7-8 to TRBJ2-2, with D maybe TRBD1 (6 bases). The V gene lost 5 bases and the J gene lost 6 bases, with 19 bases spanning the gap. The germline V gene encodes CDR1 SGHVS and CDR2 FQNEAQ. CDR3 size: 16 residues. The CDR3 spells CASSRATGIGAGELFF. CDR3 in DNA: TGTGCCAGCAGCCGTGCCACAGGGATTGGGGCCGGGGAGCTGTTTTTT.

Ten or more counts support this clonotype. This chain uses TRBV5-1 with TRBJ2-7; a weak D match, TRBD1 (5 bases). The CDR3 sequence is 13 residues long. Looked up from germline, CDR1 is SGHRS and CDR2 is YFSETQ. With 0 bases removed from V and 3 bases from J, the gap between germline ends came to 7 bases. CDR3 amino acids: CASSLVQGYEQYF. The CDR3 DNA sequence: TGCGCCAGCAGCTTGGTTCAGGGCTACGAGCAGTACTTC.

Ten or more counts support this clonotype. The rearrangement links TRBV5-1 to TRBJ2-1; 7 bases map to TRBD2. V dropped 4 bases and J dropped 8; count of bases not matched to a gene: 3. This CDR3 comprises 12 residues. The germline gives CDR1 SGHRS, CDR2 YFSETQ. The CDR3 here is CASSPGGDEQFF. As DNA, the CDR3 is TGCGCCAGCAGCCCTGGGGGGGATGAGCAGTTCTTC.

The chain has TRBV5-1 and TRBJ2-1; 7 nucleotides align to TRBD2. Trimming took 0 bases from V and 9 from J; bases not matched to a gene: 3. Germline lookup yields CDR1 SGHRS and CDR2 YFSETQ. The CDR3 covers 13 residues. CDR3 coding DNA: TGCGCCAGCAGCTTGGAGGGCGGGGGTGAGCAGTTCTTC. Translated, it gives CASSLEGGGEQFF.

This clonotype occurred a few times. This rearrangement joins TRBV19 to TRBJ2-3; 8 nucleotides line up with TRBD1. Germline V gene data show CDR1 as LNHDA and CDR2 as SQIVND (reference sequence). J was trimmed by 5 bases and V by 4 bases; bases with no gene match: 8. The CDR3 has 15 residues. DNA of the CDR3: TGTGCCAGTAGTAACCCCGCCAGGGGGCAAGATACGCAGTATTTT. This gives the protein CASSNPARGQDTQYF.

In its sample, this clonotype was seen a few times. The chain is built from TRBV7-2 and TRBJ2-3; 9 bases are shared with TRBD1. This CDR3 has 14 residues. Germline loops: CDR1 SGHTA, CDR2 FQGNSA. The ends lost 7 bases at V and 2 bases at J; junction bases unmatched: 4. The chain's CDR3 is CASTTGGNTDTQYF. CDR3 in DNA: TGTGCCAGCACCACAGGGGGCAACACAGATACGCAGTATTTT.

This clonotype has more than one count but fewer than ten. The V call is TRBV4-2, the J call TRBJ2-5; weak D call: TRBD1 (5 bases). Between the trimmed V and J ends, which lost 2 bases and 3 bases, there was a span of 13 bases. Germline loops: CDR1 LGHNA, CDR2 YNFKEQ. CDR3 length: 15 amino acids. The CDR3 loop reads CASSQRGTGKETQYF. The DNA of the CDR3 is TGTGCCAGCAGCCAAAGAGGAACAGGCAAAGAGACCCAGTACTTC.

This clonotype was recorded a few times. The chain has TRBV7-3 and TRBJ2-1; D is unresolved. Germline V gene data show CDR1 as SGHTA and CDR2 as FQGTGA. This CDR3 has 13 residues. The V gene lost 0 bases and the J gene lost 9 bases, with 9 bases spanning the gap. The CDR3 protein is CASSLTLGSEQFF. CDR3 coding DNA: TGTGCCAGCAGCTTAACCCTAGGATCTGAGCAGTTCTTC.

The sample holds a few counts of this clonotype. The chain has TRBV19 and TRBJ2-1; 7 bases map to TRBD1. V lost 7 bases and J lost 7; bases outside the gene matches: 19. This CDR3 has 17 residues. In germline, CDR1 is LNHDA, CDR2 SQIVND (reference sequence). The CDR3 region is CASTRAALRQGWNEQFF. The CDR3 DNA reads TGTGCCAGTACTCGGGCAGCTCTCCGACAGGGCTGGAATGAGCAGTTCTTC.

This clonotype occurred many times. V gene TRBV7-2 combines with J gene TRBJ2-3; the D gene is possibly TRBD2 (6 bases). The CDR3 loop spans 13 amino acids. Germline V gene sequence: CDR1 SGHTA, CDR2 FQGNSA. Trimming cost V 3 bases and J 6 bases, with 10 bases left between them. CDR3 nucleotides: TGTGCCAGCAGCTTTGAAACTAGCGATACGCAGTATTTT. Encoded protein: CASSFETSDTQYF.

Only a few counts were recorded for this clonotype. V and J are TRBV12-3 or TRBV12-4 and TRBJ2-3; TRBD2 aligns across 11 bases. CDR3 size: 15 residues. V was pared by 6 bases and J by 2 bases, with 4 bases of the junction left unmatched. CDR3 nucleotides: TGTGCCAGCAGCCCGACTAGCGGGATCACAGATACGCAGTATTTT. It yields the protein CASSPTSGITDTQYF.

The chain uses TRBV20-1 and TRBJ1-1; the match to TRBD1 covers 7 bases. Germline CDR1 and CDR2: DFQATT and SNEGSKA (reference sequence). This CDR3 is built from 15 residues. V lost 3 bases to trimming and J lost 0 bases; unmatched junction nucleotides: 7. CDR3 nucleotide sequence: TGCAGTGCTAGCAGACAGGGCGCGCTGAACACTGAAGCTTTCTTT. The encoded protein is CSASRQGALNTEAFF.

The J gene is TRBJ1-3, the V gene TRBV5-1; D is uncertain. The CDR3 is 16 residues long. Per the germline V gene, CDR1 is SGHRS and CDR2 is YFSETQ. The V end was cut by 1 base, the J end by 0 bases, with 11 bases between. The CDR3 region is CASSLSRPRSGNTIYF. CDR3 bases: TGCGCCAGCAGCTTGTCCAGGCCCCGCTCTGGAAACACCATATATTTT. Looking up the rest from reference TRBV5-1 and TRBJ1-3 gives the full variable domain: KAGVTQTPRYLIKTRGQQVTLSCSPISGHRSVSWYQQTPGQGLQFLFEYFSETQRNKGNFPGRFSGRQFSNSRSEMNVSTLELGDSALYLCASSLSRPRSGNTIYFGEGSWLTVV.

This clonotype was seen more than once but under ten times. The genes are TRBV27 and TRBJ2-7; 7 positions agree with TRBD1. Germline V gene lookup returns CDR1 MNHEY and CDR2 SMNVEV (reference sequence). V lost 5 bases, J lost 4 bases, and 11 bases stayed unmatched. The CDR3 is made up of 15 amino acids. The CDR3 nucleotides are TGTGCCAGCAGTCGTCCCGGGCAGGGGGAGTACGAGCAGTACTTC. It translates to CASSRPGQGEYEQYF.

This clonotype was seen a few times. The rearrangement links TRBV5-1 to TRBJ2-4; 7 positions match TRBD1. The CDR3 extends over 15 amino acids. The junction had 7 bases not matched to a gene; V was cut back by 4 bases and J by 3 bases. CDR1 is SGHRS and CDR2 is YFSETQ in the germline V gene. The CDR3 is CASSIPGTVKNIQYF. CDR3 nucleotide sequence: TGCGCCAGCAGCATCCCCGGGACAGTCAAAAACATTCAGTACTTC. Full variable domain (rest looked up from reference TRBV5-1 and TRBJ2-4): KAGVTQTPRYLIKTRGQQVTLSCSPISGHRSVSWYQQTPGQGLQFLFEYFSETQRNKGNFPGRFSGRQFSNSRSEMNVSTLELGDSALYLCASSIPGTVKNIQYFGAGTRLSVL.

A few counts support this clonotype. This chain uses TRBV24-1 with TRBJ1-5, with a weak D call TRBD1 (6 bases). V gave up 2 bases and J gave up 7 bases, with 17 bases separating them. This CDR3 is built from 16 residues. CDR1 KGHDR and CDR2 SFDVKD come from the germline V gene. The CDR3 nucleotides read TGTGCCACCAGTGATTCCGTCGGGGGGCTATACCAGCCCCAGCATTTT. This gives the protein CATSDSVGGLYQPQHF.

CDR3 DNA: TGTGCCATCGACCACGGGACAGGGGAGGATGAGCAGTTCTTC. It specifies CAIDHGTGEDEQFF. This chain joins TRBV10-3 and TRBJ2-1; 10 bases map to TRBD1. Germline-derived CDR1 and CDR2 are ENHRY and SYGVKD. The CDR3 contains 14 residues. V lost 8 bases, J lost 8 bases, and 9 bases stayed unmatched.

This clonotype was counted a few times. V and J are TRBV23-1 and TRBJ2-3; D possibly corresponds to TRBD2 (6 bases). TRBV23-1 is identified as an open reading frame with a role that is uncertain. Trimming cost V 3 bases and J 2 bases, with 18 bases left between them. This CDR3 contains 17 residues. The chain's CDR3 is CASSHPRLVLDTDTQYF. The CDR3 DNA is TGCGCCAGCAGTCACCCGAGACTAGTTTTAGACACAGATACGCAGTATTTT.

This clonotype turned up a few times. This sequence joins TRBV6-1 and TRBJ2-1, with 7 nucleotides matching TRBD2. Germline CDR1 and CDR2: MNHNS and SASEGT. This CDR3 spans 15 amino acids. V trimming: 7 bases; J trimming: 5 bases; junction bases outside the gene matches: 11. This CDR3 is CASTGGESVHNEQFF. The CDR3 DNA is TGTGCCAGCACGGGGGGTGAAAGCGTCCACAATGAGCAGTTCTTC.

This clonotype was counted between two and nine times. The CDR3 nucleotides are TGTGCCAGCAGCTCACCCGACAGGGGTTGGAATGAGCAGTTCTTC. Protein product: CASSSPDRGWNEQFF. V usage is TRBV5-6 and J usage is TRBJ2-1; TRBD1 matches at 8 bases. Germline-derived CDR1 and CDR2 are SGHDT and YYEEEE. Unmatched junction bases numbered 9, after V lost 3 bases and J lost 7 bases. CDR3 size: 15 residues.

The V gene is TRBV2, the J gene TRBJ2-7, with D perhaps TRBD2 (5 bases). The germline V gene encodes CDR1 SNHLY and CDR2 FYNNEI. Deletions cut 6 bases from V and 1 base from J, with 13 bases between. The CDR3 length is 14 residues. CDR3 protein: CASSDYGVSYEQYF. The CDR3 nucleotides are TGTGCCAGCAGCGACTATGGGGTGTCCTACGAGCAGTACTTC.

This clonotype was picked up a small number of times. This chain connects TRBV9 to TRBJ2-3; D unclear. Germline V gene lookup returns CDR1 SGDLS and CDR2 YYNGEE. The V end lost 0 bases, the J end lost 2 bases, and 7 bases lay between the germline ends. CDR3 length: 14 residues. The CDR3 loop reads CASSVGHSTDTQYF. In nucleotides, the CDR3 is TGTGCCAGCAGCGTAGGACACTCCACAGATACGCAGTATTTT.

In its sample, this clonotype was seen many times. This chain joins TRBV12-3 or TRBV12-4 and TRBJ1-2, with D uncertain. This CDR3 region has 14 residues. Trimming stripped 3 bases from V and 6 bases from J, with 14 bases between. CDR3 nucleotide sequence: TGTGCCAGCAGTTTCCCGGGAGGTGGGCATGGCTACACCTTC. It is translated as CASSFPGGGHGYTF.

This rearrangement joins TRBV7-2 to TRBJ1-1; 7 bases map to TRBD1. The CDR3 totals 16 residues. CDR1 and CDR2 from the germline V gene are SGHTA and FQGNSA. The trim removed 3 bases at V and 1 base at J, leaving 8 bases unmatched. CDR3 region: CASSFDREGSNTEAFF. The CDR3 coding sequence is TGTGCCAGCAGCTTCGACAGGGAGGGCTCGAACACTGAAGCTTTCTTT. Based on the CDR3 plus reference TRBV7-2 and TRBJ1-1, the full variable domain is GAGVSQSPSNKVTEKGKDVELRCDPISGHTALYWYRQSLGQGLEFLIYFQGNSAPDKSGLPSDRFSAERTGGSVSTLTIQRTQQEDSAVYLCASSFDREGSNTEAFFGQGTRLTVV.

This clonotype occurred a few times. This chain links TRBV4-1 with TRBJ1-1; D remains ambiguous. The CDR3 consists of 15 residues. Trimming removed 4 bases from V and 4 bases from J, with 16 bases in between. CDR1 MGHRA and CDR2 YSYEKL come from the germline V gene. CDR3 coding DNA: TGCGCCAGCAGCCCTCAGCTGGGTGATTCCACTGAAGCTTTCTTT. This encodes CASSPQLGDSTEAFF.